This T cell receptor (beta chain) was sequenced during a study of cytomegalovirus exposure and HLA in healthy donors. Trimming removed 1 base from V and 0 bases from J; junction bases left unmatched: 2. The CDR3 totals 15 residues. CDR1 is SGHDT, CDR2 YYEEEE, per germline. Points from the study as a whole: In an earlier analysis, in under 700 donors, most V segments appeared productive either ~87% or ~30% of the time. Later analysis identified a missense DCLRE1C variant that was linked to TCR beta V- and J-gene trimming. For most TCR sequences rarity was the rule, although some public TCRs occurred in many donors.

A multiplex PCR was run with 60 Vbeta primers and 13 Jbeta primers. Repertoires were generated with immunoSEQ multiplex PCR, while TCRdb's copy carries only in-frame clones and drops some. Of 100,000 or so clones listed, less than 80% were seen once; the top ten hold approximately 4%. Note on this clone: Antigen unknown.

Sequenced sample: PBMCs. The gene calls are TRBV5-6 and TRBJ2-3, with TRBD1 matching 7 bases. The clonotype was recovered from a man aged 35 to 55 in good health and CMV-seronegative. The CDR3 DNA follows: TGTGCCAGCAGCTTGAAGACAGGGAGCACAGATACGCAGTATTTT. The encoded protein is CASSLKTGSTDTQYF. Complete variable domain (other parts from reference TRBV5-6 and TRBJ2-3): DAGVTQSPTHLIKTRGQQVTLRCSPKSGHDTVSWYQQALGQGPQFIFQYYEEEERQRGNFPDRFSGHQFPNYSSELNVNALLLGDSALYLCASSLKTGSTDTQYFGPGTRLTVL.